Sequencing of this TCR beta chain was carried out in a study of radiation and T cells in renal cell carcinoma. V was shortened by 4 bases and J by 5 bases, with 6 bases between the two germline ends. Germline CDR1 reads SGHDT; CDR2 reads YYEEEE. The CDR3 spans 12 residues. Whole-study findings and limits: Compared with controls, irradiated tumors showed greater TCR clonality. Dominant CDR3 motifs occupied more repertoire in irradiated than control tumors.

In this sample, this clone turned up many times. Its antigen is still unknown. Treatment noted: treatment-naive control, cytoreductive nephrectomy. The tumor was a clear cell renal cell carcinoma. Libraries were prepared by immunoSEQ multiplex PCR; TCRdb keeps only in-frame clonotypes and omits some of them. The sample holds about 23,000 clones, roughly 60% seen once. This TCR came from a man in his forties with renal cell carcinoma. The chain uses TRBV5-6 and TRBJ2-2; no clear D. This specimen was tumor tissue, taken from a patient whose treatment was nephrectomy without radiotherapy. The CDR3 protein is CASSPLTGELFF. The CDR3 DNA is TGTGCCAGCAGCCCCCTGACCGGGGAGCTGTTTTTT.